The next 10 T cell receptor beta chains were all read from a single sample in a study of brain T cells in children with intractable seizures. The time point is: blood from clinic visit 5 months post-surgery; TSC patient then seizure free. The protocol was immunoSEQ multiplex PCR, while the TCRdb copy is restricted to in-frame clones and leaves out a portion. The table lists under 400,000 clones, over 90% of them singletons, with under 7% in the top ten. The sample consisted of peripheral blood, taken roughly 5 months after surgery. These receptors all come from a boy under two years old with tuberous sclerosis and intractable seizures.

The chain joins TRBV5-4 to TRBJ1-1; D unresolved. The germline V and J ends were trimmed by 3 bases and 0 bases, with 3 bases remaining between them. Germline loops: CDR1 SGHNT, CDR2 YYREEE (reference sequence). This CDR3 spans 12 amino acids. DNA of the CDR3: TGTGCCAGCAGCTACATGAACACTGAAGCTTTCTTT. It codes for CASSYMNTEAFF. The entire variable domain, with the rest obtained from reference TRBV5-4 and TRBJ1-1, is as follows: ETGVTQSPTHLIKTRGQQVTLRCSSQSGHNTVSWYQQALGQGPQFIFQYYREEENGRGNFPPRFSGLQFPNYSSELNVNALELDDSALYLCASSYMNTEAFFGQGTRLTVV.

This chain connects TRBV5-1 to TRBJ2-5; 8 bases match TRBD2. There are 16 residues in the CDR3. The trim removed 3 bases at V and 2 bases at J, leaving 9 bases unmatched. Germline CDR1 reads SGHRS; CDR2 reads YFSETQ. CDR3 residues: CASSWSPGLDQETQYF. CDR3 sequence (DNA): TGCGCCAGCAGCTGGTCACCGGGACTAGATCAAGAGACCCAGTACTTC. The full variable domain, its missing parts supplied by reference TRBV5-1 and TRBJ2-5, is KAGVTQTPRYLIKTRGQQVTLSCSPISGHRSVSWYQQTPGQGLQFLFEYFSETQRNKGNFPGRFSGRQFSNSRSEMNVSTLELGDSALYLCASSWSPGLDQETQYFGPGTRLLVL.

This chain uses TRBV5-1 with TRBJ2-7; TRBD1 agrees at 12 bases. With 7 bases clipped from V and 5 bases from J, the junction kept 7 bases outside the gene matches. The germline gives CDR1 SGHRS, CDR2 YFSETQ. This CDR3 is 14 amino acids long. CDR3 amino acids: CASAPGTGGNEQYF. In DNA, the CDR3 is TGCGCCAGCGCCCCCGGGACAGGGGGCAACGAGCAGTACTTC.

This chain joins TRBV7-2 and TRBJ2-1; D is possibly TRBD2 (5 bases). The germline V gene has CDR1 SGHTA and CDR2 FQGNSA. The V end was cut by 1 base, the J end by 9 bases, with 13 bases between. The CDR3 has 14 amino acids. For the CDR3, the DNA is TGTGCCAGCAGCTTAGGGTGGGAGACCGGTGAGCAGTTCTTC. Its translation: CASSLGWETGEQFF.

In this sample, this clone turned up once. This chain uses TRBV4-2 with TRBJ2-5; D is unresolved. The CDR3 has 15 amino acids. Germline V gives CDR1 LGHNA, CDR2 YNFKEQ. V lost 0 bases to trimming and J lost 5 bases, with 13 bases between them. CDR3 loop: CASSQDPGDGETQYF. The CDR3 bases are TGTGCCAGCAGCCAAGATCCGGGTGACGGGGAGACCCAGTACTTC.

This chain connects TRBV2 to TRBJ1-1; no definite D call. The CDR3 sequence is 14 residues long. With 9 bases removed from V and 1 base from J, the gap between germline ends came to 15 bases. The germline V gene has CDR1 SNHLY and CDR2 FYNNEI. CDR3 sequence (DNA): TGTGCCAGTAATAAGAGGACGACGAACACTGAAGCTTTCTTT. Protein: CASNKRTTNTEAFF. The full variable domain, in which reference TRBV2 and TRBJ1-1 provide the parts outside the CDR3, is EPEVTQTPSHQVTQMGQEVILRCVPISNHLYFYWYRQILGQKVEFLVSFYNNEISEKSEIFDDQFSVERPDGSNFTLKIRSTKLEDSAMYFCASNKRTTNTEAFFGQGTRLTVV.

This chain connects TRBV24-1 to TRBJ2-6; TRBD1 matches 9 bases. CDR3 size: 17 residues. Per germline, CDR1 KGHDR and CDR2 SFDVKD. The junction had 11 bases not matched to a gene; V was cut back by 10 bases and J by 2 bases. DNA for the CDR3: TGTGCCACTAGCGCCCCGGGACAGGGACCTGGGGCCAACGTCCTGACTTTC. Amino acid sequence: CATSAPGQGPGANVLTF.

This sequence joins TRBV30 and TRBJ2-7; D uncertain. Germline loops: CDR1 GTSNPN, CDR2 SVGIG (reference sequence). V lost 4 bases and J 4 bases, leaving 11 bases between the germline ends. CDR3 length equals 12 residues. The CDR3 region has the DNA TGTGCCTGGACCAATAATAGGTACGAGCAGTACTTC. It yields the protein CAWTNNRYEQYF.

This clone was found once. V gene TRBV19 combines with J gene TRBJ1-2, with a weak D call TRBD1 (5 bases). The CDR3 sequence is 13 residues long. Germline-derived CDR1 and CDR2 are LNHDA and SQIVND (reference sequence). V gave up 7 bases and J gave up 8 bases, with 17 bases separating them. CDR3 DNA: TGTGCCAGTATCGGAATAGGGGCTGGAGGCTACACCTTC. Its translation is CASIGIGAGGYTF.

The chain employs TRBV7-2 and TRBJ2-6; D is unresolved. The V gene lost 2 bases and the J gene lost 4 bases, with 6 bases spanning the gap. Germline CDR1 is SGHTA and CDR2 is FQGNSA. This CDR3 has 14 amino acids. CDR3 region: CASSLYSGANVLTF. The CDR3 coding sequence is TGTGCCAGCAGCTTATATTCCGGGGCCAACGTCCTGACTTTC.